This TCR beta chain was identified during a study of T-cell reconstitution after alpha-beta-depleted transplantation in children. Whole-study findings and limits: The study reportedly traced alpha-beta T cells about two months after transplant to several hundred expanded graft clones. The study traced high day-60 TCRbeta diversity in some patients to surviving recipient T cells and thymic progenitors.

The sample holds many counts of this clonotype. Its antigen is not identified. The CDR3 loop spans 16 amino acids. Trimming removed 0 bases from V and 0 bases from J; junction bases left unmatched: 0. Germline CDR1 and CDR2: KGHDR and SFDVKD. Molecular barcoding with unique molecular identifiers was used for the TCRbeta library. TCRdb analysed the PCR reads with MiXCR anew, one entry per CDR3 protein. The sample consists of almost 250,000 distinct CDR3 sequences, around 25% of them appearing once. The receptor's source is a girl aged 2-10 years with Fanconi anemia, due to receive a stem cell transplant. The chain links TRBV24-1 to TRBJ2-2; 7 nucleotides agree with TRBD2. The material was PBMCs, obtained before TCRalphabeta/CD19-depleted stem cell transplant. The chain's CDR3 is CATSDLLAANTGELFF. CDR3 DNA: TGTGCCACCAGTGATTTGCTAGCGGCGAACACCGGGGAGCTGTTTTTT.